The 14 T cell receptor beta chains given below trace back to one sample, sequenced in a study of T-cell memory formation after mild COVID-19. TCRdb re-analysed the 5' RACE reads in MiXCR, keeping a single row per CDR3 protein. The table records approximately 350,000 distinct CDR3 sequences, 10% to 15% of them present only once. The specimen sequenced was PBMCs or a T cell subset sorted from them (not recorded which). Receptors originate from a young man who had mild COVID-19 (a few samples of this study predate the infection). Cell type and time point are not known.

There are a few counts of this clonotype. This sequence joins TRBV18 and TRBJ2-6; 10 nucleotides match TRBD1. Germline V gives CDR1 KGHSH, CDR2 LQKENI. J was trimmed by 0 bases and V by 6 bases; bases with no gene match: 5. This CDR3 has 17 residues. The DNA of the CDR3 is TGTGCCAGCTCGCCTCGGACAGGGGGCTCTGGGGCCAACGTCCTGACTTTC. Its protein product is CASSPRTGGSGANVLTF.

This clonotype was observed once. In DNA form, the CDR3 reads TGTGCCAGCACCCCGGCGGGAATGGCTACTCCTGCCTACAATGAGCAGTTCTTC. Its protein is CASTPAGMATPAYNEQFF. J is TRBJ2-1 and V is TRBV6-2 or TRBV6-3; D perhaps matches TRBD2 (6 bases). Trimming shortened V by 7 bases and J by 2 bases, and 24 bases separated the two germline ends. The CDR3 is 18 amino acids. Germline V gene sequence: CDR1 MNHEY, CDR2 SVGEGT.

In its sample, this clonotype was seen a few times. The chain joins TRBV20-1 to TRBJ2-3; a possible D gene is TRBD2 (6 bases). Germline V gene lookup returns CDR1 DFQATT and CDR2 SNEGSKA (reference sequence). Between the trimmed V and J ends, which lost 6 bases and 9 bases, there was a span of 28 bases. The CDR3 consists of 16 residues. The CDR3 reads CSAAEPRRTSTRTQYF. CDR3 DNA sequence: TGCAGTGCCGCAGAACCTAGGCGAACTAGCACTAGGACGCAGTATTTT.

In this sample, this clonotype turned up once. The chain combines TRBV9 with TRBJ2-3, with D hard to call. From germline, CDR1 is SGDLS and CDR2 YYNGEE. The CDR3 spans 13 residues. Trimming removed 0 bases at V and 6 bases at J, with 8 bases between. CDR3 amino acids: CASSVGPLDTQYF. The CDR3 nucleotides read TGTGCCAGCAGCGTAGGGCCCCTGGATACGCAGTATTTT.

This clonotype has just a few counts. The chain uses TRBV6-1 and TRBJ1-2; no firm D call. V was trimmed by 3 bases and J by 6 bases, leaving 17 bases between them. The CDR3 is 15 amino acids. CDR1 and CDR2 from the germline V gene are MNHNS and SASEGT. CDR3 coding DNA: TGTGCCAGCAGTGACTCTTGGACTTTACCTCATGGCTACACCTTC. This sequence encodes CASSDSWTLPHGYTF.

The chain is built from TRBV3-1 and TRBJ2-5, with 8 nucleotides matching TRBD2. CDR1 is LGHDT, CDR2 YNNKEL, per germline (reference sequence). CDR3 size: 14 residues. The junction had 6 bases not matched to a gene; V was cut back by 4 bases and J by 5 bases. For the CDR3, the DNA is TGTGCCAGCAGCCCAGGGACTAGTCGCGAGACCCAGTACTTC. Amino acids: CASSPGTSRETQYF.

There are a few counts of this clonotype. The chain recombines TRBV2 with TRBJ1-1; 8 nucleotides match TRBD1. This CDR3 spans 14 amino acids. The junction had 5 bases not matched to a gene; V was cut back by 4 bases and J by 4 bases. From germline, CDR1 is SNHLY and CDR2 FYNNEI. For the CDR3, the DNA is TGTGCCAGCAGTGGACAGGGGAAAGGCACTGAAGCTTTCTTT. Translated, it gives CASSGQGKGTEAFF.

This clonotype was seen a few times. The V and J genes are TRBV9 and TRBJ1-4; no definite D call. Germline lookup yields CDR1 SGDLS and CDR2 YYNGEE. This CDR3 comprises 15 residues. V dropped 4 bases and J dropped 5 bases, with 15 bases sitting between them. This CDR3 reads CASSTQGRLNEKLFF. The CDR3, as DNA: TGTGCCAGCAGCACGCAAGGGAGGTTGAATGAAAAACTGTTTTTT.

This clonotype was observed many times. The chain uses TRBV5-1 and TRBJ2-1; no clear D. Germline assignment: CDR1 SGHRS and CDR2 YFSETQ. The CDR3 is 12 residues long. V was trimmed by 0 bases and J by 8 bases, leaving 6 bases between them. DNA for the CDR3: TGCGCCAGCAGCTTGGGGGGTGATGAGCAGTTCTTC. Protein product: CASSLGGDEQFF.

The chain employs TRBV7-9 and TRBJ2-1; 14 bases match TRBD2. Germline-derived CDR1 and CDR2 are SEHNR and FQNEAQ (reference sequence). The CDR3 spans 15 residues. J lost 6 bases, V lost 5 bases, and 3 bases had no gene match. The CDR3 bases are TGTGCCAGCAGCCGGACTAGCGGGGGGACCAATGAGCAGTTCTTC. It specifies CASSRTSGGTNEQFF.

This clonotype appeared a few times. The V and J genes are TRBV6-5 and TRBJ2-2, with 8 bases fitting TRBD1. This CDR3 has 17 amino acids. The V and J ends lost 2 bases and 0 bases, in that order; junction bases with no gene match: 5. The germline CDR1 and CDR2 sequences are MNHEY and SVGAGI. The CDR3 DNA sequence: TGTGCCAGCAGTTACCTTGGACAGGGTACGAACACCGGGGAGCTGTTTTTT. Its translation: CASSYLGQGTNTGELFF.

A few counts support this clonotype. The chain uses TRBV27 and TRBJ1-2; D is possibly TRBD1 (5 bases). The CDR3 runs 14 residues. V lost 7 bases and J 6 bases, leaving 18 bases between the germline ends. CDR1 is MNHEY and CDR2 is SMNVEV in the germline V gene (reference sequence). The CDR3 here is CASTTPGGSNGYTF. CDR3 nucleotides: TGTGCCAGCACCACGCCTGGGGGTTCGAATGGCTACACCTTC.

The chain has TRBV6-1 and TRBJ2-7; weak D call: TRBD1 (6 bases). Trimming shortened V by 2 bases and J by 3 bases, and 14 bases separated the two germline ends. The CDR3 totals 15 residues. Germline CDR1 reads MNHNS; CDR2 reads SASEGT. The CDR3 loop is CASSELAGEYYEQYV. The DNA for the CDR3 is TGTGCCAGCAGTGAATTGGCAGGGGAGTACTACGAGCAGTACGTC.

This clonotype occurred many times. The chain links TRBV21-1 to TRBJ2-1; the table assigns TRBD2, which was not confirmed against the DNA. TRBV21-1 is a listed pseudogene. The CDR3 loop spans 14 amino acids. CDR3 nucleotide sequence: TGTGCCAGCAGCACCTCCCCAGCGGGAGAAGAGCAGTTCTTC. Translating gives CASSTSPAGEEQFF.